This entry lists 18 T cell receptor beta chains sequenced from one sample in a study of blood T cell repertoires in COVID-19. Assay used: immunoSEQ multiplex PCR; TCRdb lists only in-frame clones, some missing. The repertoire holds about 410,000 clones, with roughly 89% as singletons. Sequencing input: peripheral blood. These receptors all come from a woman aged 25 to 39 with active or convalescent COVID-19.

The chain links TRBV5-1 to TRBJ1-1; D gene uncertain. V lost 3 bases and J 3 bases, leaving 12 bases between the germline ends. The CDR3 totals 14 residues. Germline CDR1 is SGHRS and CDR2 is YFSETQ. The DNA of the CDR3 is TGCGCCAGCAGCTGGACTCCGGCGGACACTGAAGCTTTCTTT. Translating it yields CASSWTPADTEAFF.

The chain links TRBV4-2 to TRBJ2-7, with 10 bases fitting TRBD2. Per the germline V gene, CDR1 is LGHNA and CDR2 is YNFKEQ. With 0 bases clipped from V and 1 base from J, the junction kept 6 bases outside the gene matches. This CDR3 is built from 17 residues. CDR3 sequence (DNA): TGTGCCAGCAGCCAAGAGGTCGCTAGCGGGAGTTCCTACGAGCAGTACTTC. As protein: CASSQEVASGSSYEQYF.

The chain couples TRBV7-9 to TRBJ1-4, with a possible D match to TRBD1 (5 bases). Per the germline V gene, CDR1 is SEHNR and CDR2 is FQNEAQ (reference sequence). Trimming shortened V by 3 bases and J by 8 bases, and 16 bases separated the two germline ends. CDR3 length: 15 amino acids. CDR3 in amino acids: CASSFLSRAQEKLFF. CDR3 DNA sequence: TGTGCCAGCAGCTTCCTGTCCAGGGCTCAGGAAAAACTGTTTTTT.

Only one count was recorded for this clone. This rearrangement joins TRBV5-6 to TRBJ2-7, with D possibly matching TRBD2 (7 bases). This CDR3 is 12 amino acids long. From germline, CDR1 is SGHDT and CDR2 YYEEEE. V was pared by 3 bases and J by 6 bases, with 10 bases between. The CDR3 DNA sequence: TGTGCCAGCAGCTCGGGGGGCCGCGAGCAGTACTTC. Amino acid sequence: CASSSGGREQYF.

The chain uses TRBV29-1 and TRBJ1-2, with D perhaps TRBD1 (5 bases). From germline, CDR1 is SQVTM and CDR2 ANQGSEA. The V and J ends lost 3 bases and 1 base respectively, with 12 bases between them. The CDR3 totals 14 residues. The CDR3 DNA reads TGCAGCGTTGATCCTCAGGGCGGTAACTATGGCTACACCTTC. It yields the protein CSVDPQGGNYGYTF.

The chain uses TRBV5-4 and TRBJ1-2; TRBD1 aligns across 12 bases. CDR3 length equals 17 residues. V was clipped by 1 base and J by 8 bases; unmatched bases: 12. Germline V CDR1 and CDR2: SGHNT, YYREEE (reference sequence). CDR3 in amino acids: CASSLMGQGASDGGYTF. For the CDR3, the DNA is TGTGCCAGCAGCTTGATGGGACAGGGGGCATCAGATGGGGGCTACACCTTC.

V usage is TRBV18 and J usage is TRBJ1-4; possible D gene TRBD1, 5 bases. Per the germline V gene, CDR1 is KGHSH and CDR2 is LQKENI. This CDR3 has 18 residues. The ends were cut back, 2 bases at V and 8 bases at J, with 24 bases in the middle. Written as DNA, the CDR3 is TGTGCCAGCTCACCAGGAACAGGTGGAGTCTTAATTCGGGAAAAACTGTTTTTT. Translating it yields CASSPGTGGVLIREKLFF.

CDR3 coding DNA: TGCAGCGTTGAAAGCTCTAGCGGAGCCTACGAGCAGTACTTC. Translation: CSVESSSGAYEQYF. The chain has TRBV29-1 and TRBJ2-7; 7 nucleotides align to TRBD2. Germline-derived CDR1 and CDR2 are SQVTM and ANQGSEA. V shed 2 bases, J shed 2 bases, and the junction held 6 bases outside the gene matches. This CDR3 is built from 14 residues.

This clone appeared a single time. The rearrangement joins TRBV7-9 to TRBJ2-2; 8 nucleotides align to TRBD1. Germline V gene data show CDR1 as SEHNR and CDR2 as FQNEAQ (reference sequence). V lost 4 bases to trimming and J lost 5 bases; unmatched junction nucleotides: 9. This CDR3 is 16 amino acids long. The CDR3 DNA reads as TGTGCCAGCAGCTACGGACAGGGCGGAGGGACCGGGGAGCTGTTTTTT. Protein sequence: CASSYGQGGGTGELFF.

This clone was found once. CDR3 in DNA: TGTGCCAGCAGCCAAGATCTTGCAGGGGATAATGAAAAACTGTTTTTT. This encodes CASSQDLAGDNEKLFF. The rearrangement joins TRBV3-1 (or the pseudogene TRBV3-2) to TRBJ1-4, with TRBD1 as a possible D gene (6 bases). V lost 0 bases to trimming and J lost 4 bases, with 12 bases between them. CDR3 length: 16 amino acids. Germline-derived CDR1 and CDR2 are LGHDT and YNNKEL (reference sequence).

The chain couples TRBV10-3 to TRBJ1-2; TRBD1 agrees at 11 bases. Germline V gene data show CDR1 as ENHRY and CDR2 as SYGVKD. J lost 8 bases, V lost 4 bases, and 9 bases had no gene match. CDR3 length equals 15 residues. The CDR3 reads CAISALSGQGVGYTF. For the CDR3, the DNA is TGTGCCATCAGTGCATTATCGGGACAGGGGGTCGGCTACACCTTC.

The chain recombines TRBV27 with TRBJ1-6; no reliable D call. This CDR3 has 13 residues. CDR1 is MNHEY and CDR2 is SMNVEV in the germline V gene (reference sequence). Between the trimmed V and J ends, which lost 5 bases and 7 bases, there was a span of 9 bases. The chain's CDR3 is CASSPGPNSPLHF. Here the CDR3 DNA reads TGTGCCAGCAGTCCTGGCCCGAATTCACCCCTCCACTTT.

The genes are TRBV4-1 and TRBJ2-1; TRBD2 matches 12 bases. V shed 3 bases and J 10 bases; nucleotides not matched to a gene: 7. The CDR3 runs to 15 residues. Germline V gene sequence: CDR1 MGHRA, CDR2 YSYEKL. Here the CDR3 reads CASSQRLAGATEQFF. The CDR3 bases are TGCGCCAGCAGCCAGCGACTAGCGGGAGCCACCGAGCAGTTCTTC.

This chain joins TRBV2 and TRBJ1-2, with a possible D match to TRBD1 (5 bases). V was pared by 2 bases and J by 3 bases, with 13 bases between. The CDR3 is 15 amino acids. CDR1 and CDR2 from the germline V gene are SNHLY and FYNNEI. This CDR3 reads CASSERAGVDYGYTF. The DNA of the CDR3 is TGTGCCAGCAGTGAACGCGCGGGGGTTGACTATGGCTACACCTTC.

There are a few counts of this clone. This sequence joins TRBV6-5 and TRBJ2-3; the match to TRBD1 covers 10 bases. The germline V gene encodes CDR1 MNHEY and CDR2 SVGAGI. The length of the CDR3 is 16 residues. The V and J ends lost 2 bases and 5 bases, in that order; junction bases with no gene match: 7. Here the CDR3 reads CASSYPPGQGIDTQYF. The CDR3 region has the DNA TGTGCCAGCAGTTACCCCCCGGGACAGGGGATAGATACGCAGTATTTT.

In this sample, this clone turned up once. V gene TRBV12-5 combines with J gene TRBJ1-4; weak D call: TRBD1 (6 bases). CDR1 and CDR2 (germline): LGHNT, FRNRAP. V was cut by 1 base and J by 0 bases, with 9 bases left in between. The CDR3 is 16 residues long. In DNA, the CDR3 is TGTGCTAGTGGTTTGGGGACAGTTGCAACTAATGAAAAACTGTTTTTT. Protein: CASGLGTVATNEKLFF.

This clone has more than one count but fewer than ten. The genes are TRBV2 and TRBJ2-2; 8 nucleotides align to TRBD2. This CDR3 has 15 amino acids. V lost 2 bases and J lost 3; bases outside the gene matches: 2. The germline V gene has CDR1 SNHLY and CDR2 FYNNEI. The CDR3 region is CASSERAGDTGELFF. In DNA, the CDR3 is TGTGCCAGCAGTGAAAGAGCGGGAGACACCGGGGAGCTGTTTTTT.

This chain joins TRBV5-1 and TRBJ1-2, with 8 bases lining up with TRBD1. The V and J ends lost 5 bases and 3 bases, in that order; junction bases with no gene match: 9. The germline CDR1 and CDR2 sequences are SGHRS and YFSETQ. The CDR3 loop spans 15 amino acids. CDR3 amino acids: CASRLTDRADYGYTF. The CDR3 DNA reads TGCGCCAGCAGACTCACGGACAGGGCGGACTATGGCTACACCTTC.